The TCR beta chain under discussion was sequenced for a study of T cell clones after liver transplantation. About the study: Three of the eight recipients were HCV-positive; the rest had non-autoimmune, non-viral transplant indications.

Data came from immunoSEQ multiplex PCR; TCRdb stores just in-frame clones and leaves some out. The sample lists more than 95,000 clones, more than 75% occurring once. With 5 bases removed from V and 4 bases from J, the gap between germline ends came to 12 bases. The CDR3 totals 14 residues. Looked up from germline, CDR1 is MNHNY and CDR2 is SVGAGI (reference sequence). The genes are TRBV6-6 and TRBJ1-3; D is perhaps TRBD1 (6 bases). This TCR derives from a human donor who received a liver transplant. Sequencing used CD4+ T cells from blood, obtained before liver transplant. The chain's CDR3 is CASSIQGTGNTIYF. The CDR3 region has the DNA TGTGCCAGCAGTATACAGGGTACGGGAAACACCATATATTTT.